A single sample gave rise to the 2 T cell receptor beta chains below, sequenced in a study of breast tumors, draining lymph nodes, adjacent tissues. From the multiplex PCR reads, TCRdb called clonotypes with MiXCR, one entry per CDR3 protein. Of 200,000 to 300,000 distinct CDR3 sequences in the sample, 30% were seen once. The lymph nodes were axillary draining lymph nodes from breast cancer patients. The source material was axillary lymph node tissue. Source of these receptors: a female donor with breast cancer. Some clones in this sample may be carry-over from other donors' samples.

This clonotype was counted ten times or more. The genes are TRBV11-2 and TRBJ2-7; 14 bases are shared with TRBD2. Looked up from germline, CDR1 is SGHAT and CDR2 is FQNNGV. With 2 bases clipped from V and 4 bases from J, the junction kept 4 bases outside the gene matches. The length of the CDR3 is 16 residues. The DNA of the CDR3 is TGTGCCAGCAGCTTAAGACTAGCGGGAGGGAATTACGAGCAGTACTTC. Encoded protein: CASSLRLAGGNYEQYF.

About this clonotype: A much larger clone differs from this one at a single base, so this may be a read error. In nucleotides, the CDR3 is TGCAGTGCTAGTTTGGAAGCCGGTTACGCGCAGTACTTC. As protein: CSASLEAGYAQYF. The chain recombines TRBV20-1 with TRBJ2-7; D remains ambiguous. Germline values: CDR1 DFQATT, CDR2 SNEGSKA (reference sequence). This CDR3 is built from 13 residues.